This entry concerns a single T cell receptor beta chain. This sample is drawn from a study of neurological immune-mediated disorders. Trimming cost V 6 bases and J 4 bases, with 12 bases left between them. The CDR3 loop spans 14 amino acids. The germline V gene encodes CDR1 LNHDA and CDR2 SQIVND (reference sequence). Each CDR3 protein is one row after TCRdb ran MiXCR on the 5' RACE reads. The sample has 11,000 to 15,000 distinct CDR3 sequences; 8% to 13% are singletons. The rearrangement joins TRBV19 to TRBJ2-2; TRBD2 might be the D (5 bases). This TCR was sampled from a woman aged 40 to 50 in good health. What was sequenced was PBMCs. CDR3 in amino acids: CASRTHGVTGELFF. As DNA, the CDR3 is TGTGCCAGTAGAACCCACGGGGTCACCGGGGAGCTGTTTTTT.